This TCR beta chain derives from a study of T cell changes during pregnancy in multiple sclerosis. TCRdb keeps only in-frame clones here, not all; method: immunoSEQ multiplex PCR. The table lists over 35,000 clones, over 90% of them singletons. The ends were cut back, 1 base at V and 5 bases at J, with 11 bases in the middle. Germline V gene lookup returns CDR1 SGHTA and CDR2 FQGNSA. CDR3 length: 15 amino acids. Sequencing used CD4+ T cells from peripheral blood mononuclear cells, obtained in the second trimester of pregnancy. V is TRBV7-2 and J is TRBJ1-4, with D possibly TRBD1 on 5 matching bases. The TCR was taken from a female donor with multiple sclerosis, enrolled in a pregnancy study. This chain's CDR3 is CASSLVPGINEKLFF. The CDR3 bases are TGTGCCAGCAGCTTAGTGCCAGGGATAAATGAAAAACTGTTTTTT.